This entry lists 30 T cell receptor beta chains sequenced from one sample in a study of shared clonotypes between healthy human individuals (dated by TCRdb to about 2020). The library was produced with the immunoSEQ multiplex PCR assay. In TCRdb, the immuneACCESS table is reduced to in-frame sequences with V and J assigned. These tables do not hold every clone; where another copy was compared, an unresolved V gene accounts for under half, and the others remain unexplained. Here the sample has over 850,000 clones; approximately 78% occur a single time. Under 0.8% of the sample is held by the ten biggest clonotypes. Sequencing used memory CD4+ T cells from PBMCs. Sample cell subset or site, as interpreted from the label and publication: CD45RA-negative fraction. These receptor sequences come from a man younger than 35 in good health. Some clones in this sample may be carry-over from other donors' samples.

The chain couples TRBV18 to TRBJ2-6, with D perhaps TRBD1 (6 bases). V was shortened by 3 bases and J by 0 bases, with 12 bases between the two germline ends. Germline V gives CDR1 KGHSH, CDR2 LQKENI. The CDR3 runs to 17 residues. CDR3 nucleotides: TGTGCCAGCTCACCGCCCGGGACATTCTCTGGGGCCAACGTCCTGACTTTC. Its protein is CASSPPGTFSGANVLTF.

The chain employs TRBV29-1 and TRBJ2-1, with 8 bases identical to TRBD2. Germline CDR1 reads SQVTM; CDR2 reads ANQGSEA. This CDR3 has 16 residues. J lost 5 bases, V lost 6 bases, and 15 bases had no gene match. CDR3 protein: CSVLVQAGVRNNEQFF. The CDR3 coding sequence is TGCAGCGTCCTCGTACAAGCGGGGGTCCGAAACAATGAGCAGTTCTTC.

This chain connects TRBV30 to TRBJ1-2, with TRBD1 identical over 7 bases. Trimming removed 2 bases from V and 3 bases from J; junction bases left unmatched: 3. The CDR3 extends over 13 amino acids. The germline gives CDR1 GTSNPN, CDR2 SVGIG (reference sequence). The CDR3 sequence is CAWSPDRDYGYTF. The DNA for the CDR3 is TGTGCCTGGAGTCCCGACAGGGACTATGGCTACACCTTC.

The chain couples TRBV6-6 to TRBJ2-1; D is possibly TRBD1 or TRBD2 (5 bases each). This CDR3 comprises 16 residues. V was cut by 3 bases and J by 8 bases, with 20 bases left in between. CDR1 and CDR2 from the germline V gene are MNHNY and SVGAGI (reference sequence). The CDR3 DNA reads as TGTGCCAGCAGTTATTCACCGGGACCGGGTCAGGATGAGCAGTTCTTC. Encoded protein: CASSYSPGPGQDEQFF.

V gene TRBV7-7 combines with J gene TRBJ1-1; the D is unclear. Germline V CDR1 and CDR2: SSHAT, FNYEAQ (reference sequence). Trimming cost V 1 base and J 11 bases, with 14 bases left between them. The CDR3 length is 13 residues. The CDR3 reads CASSLVGREKAFF. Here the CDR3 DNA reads TGTGCCAGCAGCTTAGTGGGTCGGGAGAAGGCTTTCTTT.

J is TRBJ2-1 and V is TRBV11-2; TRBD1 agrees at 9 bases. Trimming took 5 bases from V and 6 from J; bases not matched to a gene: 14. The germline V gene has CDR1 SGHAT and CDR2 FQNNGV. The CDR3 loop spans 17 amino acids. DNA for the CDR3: TGTGCCAGCAGCGTAAGACTTCCGGGACAGGGAGGCAATGAGCAGTTCTTC. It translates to CASSVRLPGQGGNEQFF. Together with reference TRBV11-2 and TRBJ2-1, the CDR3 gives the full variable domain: EAGVAQSPRYKIIEKRQSVAFWCNPISGHATLYWYQQILGQGPKLLIQFQNNGVVDDSQLPKDRFSAERLKGVDSTLKIQPAKLEDSAVYLCASSVRLPGQGGNEQFFGPGTRLTVL.

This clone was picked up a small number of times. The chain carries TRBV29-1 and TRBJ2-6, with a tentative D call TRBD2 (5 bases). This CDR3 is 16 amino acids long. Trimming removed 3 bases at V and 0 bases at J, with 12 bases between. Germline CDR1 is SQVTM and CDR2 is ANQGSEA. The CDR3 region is CSVDDPGYSGANVLTF. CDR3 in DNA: TGCAGCGTTGATGATCCGGGGTACTCTGGGGCCAACGTCCTGACTTTC.

CDR3 coding DNA: TGTGCCAGCTCCTTGTCAGCCGGTGCCGGGGAGCTGTTTTTT. It translates to CASSLSAGAGELFF. V and J are TRBV28 and TRBJ2-2; no definite D call. Germline V gene lookup returns CDR1 MDHEN and CDR2 SYDVKM. This CDR3 is built from 14 residues. V lost 8 bases, J lost 6 bases, and 16 bases lay in between. Together with reference TRBV28 and TRBJ2-2, the CDR3 gives the full variable domain: DVKVTQSSRYLVKRTGEKVFLECVQDMDHENMFWYRQDPGLGLRLIYFSYDVKMKEKGDIPEGYSVSREKKERFSLILESASTNQTSMYLCASSLSAGAGELFFGEGSRLTVL.

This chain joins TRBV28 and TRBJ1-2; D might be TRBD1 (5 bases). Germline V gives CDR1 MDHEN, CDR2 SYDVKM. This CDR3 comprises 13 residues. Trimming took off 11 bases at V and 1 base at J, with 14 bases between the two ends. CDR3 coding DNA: TGTGCCGCGAGCCGGGGGATTAACTATGGCTACACCTTC. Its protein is CAASRGINYGYTF.

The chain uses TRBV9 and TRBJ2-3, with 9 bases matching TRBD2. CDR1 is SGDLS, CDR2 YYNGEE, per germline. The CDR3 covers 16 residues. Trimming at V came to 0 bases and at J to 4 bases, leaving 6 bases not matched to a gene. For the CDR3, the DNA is TGTGCCAGCAGCGTAGTAAGCGGGAGGTTGGCAGATACGCAGTATTTT. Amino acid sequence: CASSVVSGRLADTQYF.

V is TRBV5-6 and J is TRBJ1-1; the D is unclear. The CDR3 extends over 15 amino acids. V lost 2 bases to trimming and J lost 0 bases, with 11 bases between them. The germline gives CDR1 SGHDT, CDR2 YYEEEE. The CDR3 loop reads CASSFGSRMNTEAFF. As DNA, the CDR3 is TGTGCCAGCAGCTTTGGCAGCCGAATGAACACTGAAGCTTTCTTT.

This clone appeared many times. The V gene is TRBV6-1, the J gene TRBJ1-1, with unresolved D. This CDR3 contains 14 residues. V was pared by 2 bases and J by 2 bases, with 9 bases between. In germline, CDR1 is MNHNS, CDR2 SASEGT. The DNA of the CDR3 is TGTGCCAGCAGTGAATGGGGTGGAAACACTGAAGCTTTCTTT. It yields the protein CASSEWGGNTEAFF.

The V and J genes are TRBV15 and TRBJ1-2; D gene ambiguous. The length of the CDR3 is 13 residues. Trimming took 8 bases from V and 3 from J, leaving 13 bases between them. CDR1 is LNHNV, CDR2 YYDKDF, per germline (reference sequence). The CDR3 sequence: CATSKLSHYGYTF. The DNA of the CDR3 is TGTGCCACCTCCAAGCTCAGTCACTATGGCTACACCTTC. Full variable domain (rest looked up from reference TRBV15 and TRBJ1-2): DAMVIQNPRYQVTQFGKPVTLSCSQTLNHNVMYWYQQKSSQAPKLLFHYYDKDFNNEADTPDNFQSRRPNTSFCFLDIRSPGLGDTAMYLCATSKLSHYGYTFGSGTRLTVV.

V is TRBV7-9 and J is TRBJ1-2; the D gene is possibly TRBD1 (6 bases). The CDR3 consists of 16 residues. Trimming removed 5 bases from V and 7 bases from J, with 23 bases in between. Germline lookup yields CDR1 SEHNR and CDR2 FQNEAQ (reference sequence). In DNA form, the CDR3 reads TGTGCCAGCAGCCCTTCTGGGGCAGGGGATCGTGGTGGCTACACCTTC. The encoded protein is CASSPSGAGDRGGYTF.

CDR3 loop: CASRAPGQWSTGELFF. In DNA, the CDR3 is TGTGCCAGCAGGGCCCCGGGACAGTGGTCCACCGGGGAGCTGTTTTTT. The chain couples TRBV5-4 to TRBJ2-2; 7 bases line up with TRBD1. The CDR3 extends over 16 amino acids. V shed 5 bases and J 4 bases; nucleotides not matched to a gene: 11. Germline CDR1 reads SGHNT; CDR2 reads YYREEE (reference sequence).

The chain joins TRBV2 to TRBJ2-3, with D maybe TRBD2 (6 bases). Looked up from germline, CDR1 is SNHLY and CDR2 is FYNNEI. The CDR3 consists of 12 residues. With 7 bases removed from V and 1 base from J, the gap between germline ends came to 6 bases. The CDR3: CASTSGTDTQYF. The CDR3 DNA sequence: TGTGCCAGCACTAGCGGCACAGATACGCAGTATTTT.

The CDR3 bases are TGTGCCAGCAGCCCTCGGGAAGACAGGGGGTTCAACGAGCAGTACTTC. Its protein is CASSPREDRGFNEQYF. The chain is built from TRBV7-9 and TRBJ2-7, with 9 nucleotides matching TRBD1. The CDR3 consists of 16 residues. V lost 5 bases, J lost 5 bases, and 13 bases stayed unmatched. Per germline, CDR1 SEHNR and CDR2 FQNEAQ (reference sequence).

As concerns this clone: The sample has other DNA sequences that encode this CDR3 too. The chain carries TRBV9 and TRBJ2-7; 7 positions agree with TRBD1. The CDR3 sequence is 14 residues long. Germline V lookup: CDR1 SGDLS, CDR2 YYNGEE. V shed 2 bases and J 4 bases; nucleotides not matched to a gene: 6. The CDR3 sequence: CASSVGTASYEQYF. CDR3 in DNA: TGTGCCAGCAGCGTTGGGACAGCATCATACGAGCAGTACTTC.

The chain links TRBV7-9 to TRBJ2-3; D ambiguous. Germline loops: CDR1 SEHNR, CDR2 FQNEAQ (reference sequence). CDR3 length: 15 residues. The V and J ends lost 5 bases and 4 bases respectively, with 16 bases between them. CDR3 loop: CASSPLVQSPDTQYF. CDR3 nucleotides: TGTGCCAGCAGCCCACTGGTTCAGTCCCCAGATACGCAGTATTTT.

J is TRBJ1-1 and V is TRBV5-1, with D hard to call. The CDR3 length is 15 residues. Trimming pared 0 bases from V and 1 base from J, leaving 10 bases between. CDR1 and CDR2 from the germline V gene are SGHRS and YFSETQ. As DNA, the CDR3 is TGCGCCAGCAGCTTGGGTCTTACAGAGAACACTGAAGCTTTCTTT. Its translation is CASSLGLTENTEAFF.

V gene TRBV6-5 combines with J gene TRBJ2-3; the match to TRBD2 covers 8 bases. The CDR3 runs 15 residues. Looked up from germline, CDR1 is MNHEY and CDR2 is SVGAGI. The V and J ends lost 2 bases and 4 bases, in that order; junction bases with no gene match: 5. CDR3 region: CASSYTGGRADTQYF. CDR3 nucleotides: TGTGCCAGCAGTTACACGGGAGGGAGGGCAGATACGCAGTATTTT.

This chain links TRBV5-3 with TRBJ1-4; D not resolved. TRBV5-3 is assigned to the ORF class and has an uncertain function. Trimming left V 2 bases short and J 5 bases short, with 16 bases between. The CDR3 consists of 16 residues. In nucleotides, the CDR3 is TGTGCCAGAAGCTTAACGCCTTCGGGAATGAATGAAAAACTGTTTTTT. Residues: CARSLTPSGMNEKLFF.

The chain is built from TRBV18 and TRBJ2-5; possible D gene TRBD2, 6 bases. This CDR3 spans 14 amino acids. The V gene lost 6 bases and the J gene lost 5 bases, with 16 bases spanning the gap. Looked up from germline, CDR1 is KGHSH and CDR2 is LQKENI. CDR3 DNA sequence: TGTGCCAGCTCCCTCGGAACTAGCCAGGAGACCCAGTACTTC. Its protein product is CASSLGTSQETQYF.

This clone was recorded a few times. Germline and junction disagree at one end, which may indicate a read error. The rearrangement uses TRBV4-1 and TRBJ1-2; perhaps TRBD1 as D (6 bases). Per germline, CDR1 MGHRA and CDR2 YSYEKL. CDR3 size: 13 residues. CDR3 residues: CASSQVVGGFRAF. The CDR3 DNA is TGCGCCAGCAGCCAAGTGGTAGGGGGATTCAGGGCCTTC.

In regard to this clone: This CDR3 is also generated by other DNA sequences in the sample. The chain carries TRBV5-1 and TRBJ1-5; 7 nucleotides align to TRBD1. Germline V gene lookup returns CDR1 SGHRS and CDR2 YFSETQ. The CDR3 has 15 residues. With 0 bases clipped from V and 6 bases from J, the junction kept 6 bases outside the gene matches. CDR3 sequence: CASSLGQGVGQPQHF. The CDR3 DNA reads TGCGCCAGCAGCTTGGGACAGGGAGTTGGTCAGCCCCAGCATTTT.

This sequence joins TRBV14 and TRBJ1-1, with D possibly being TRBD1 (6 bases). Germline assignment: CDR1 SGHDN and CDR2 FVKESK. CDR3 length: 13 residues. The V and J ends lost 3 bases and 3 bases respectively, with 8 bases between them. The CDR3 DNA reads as TGTGCCAGCAGCCAGACAGGCTACACTGAAGCTTTCTTT. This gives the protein CASSQTGYTEAFF.

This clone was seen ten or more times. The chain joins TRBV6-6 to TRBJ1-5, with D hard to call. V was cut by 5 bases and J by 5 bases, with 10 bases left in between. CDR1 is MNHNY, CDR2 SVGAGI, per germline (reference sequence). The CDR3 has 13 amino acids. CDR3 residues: CASSPDNYQPQHF. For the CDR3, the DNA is TGTGCCAGCAGTCCCGACAACTATCAGCCCCAGCATTTT.

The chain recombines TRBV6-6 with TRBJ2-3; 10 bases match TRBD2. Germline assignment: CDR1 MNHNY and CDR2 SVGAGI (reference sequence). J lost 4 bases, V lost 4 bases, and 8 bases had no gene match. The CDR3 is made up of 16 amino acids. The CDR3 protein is CASSLSSGSFADTQYF. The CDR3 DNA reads TGTGCCAGCAGTTTGTCTAGCGGGAGCTTTGCAGATACGCAGTATTTT.

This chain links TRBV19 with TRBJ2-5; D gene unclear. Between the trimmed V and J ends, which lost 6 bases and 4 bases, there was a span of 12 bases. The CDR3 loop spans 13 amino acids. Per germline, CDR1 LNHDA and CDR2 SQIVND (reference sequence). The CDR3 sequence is CASSRNSRETQYF. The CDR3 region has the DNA TGTGCCAGTAGCCGCAACAGCCGAGAGACCCAGTACTTC.

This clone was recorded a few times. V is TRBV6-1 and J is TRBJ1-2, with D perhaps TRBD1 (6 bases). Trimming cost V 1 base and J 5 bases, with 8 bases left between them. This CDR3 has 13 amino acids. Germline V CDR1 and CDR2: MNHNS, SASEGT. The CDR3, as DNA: TGTGCCAGCAGTGAAGACAGGGTTTATGGCTACACCTTC. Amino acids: CASSEDRVYGYTF.